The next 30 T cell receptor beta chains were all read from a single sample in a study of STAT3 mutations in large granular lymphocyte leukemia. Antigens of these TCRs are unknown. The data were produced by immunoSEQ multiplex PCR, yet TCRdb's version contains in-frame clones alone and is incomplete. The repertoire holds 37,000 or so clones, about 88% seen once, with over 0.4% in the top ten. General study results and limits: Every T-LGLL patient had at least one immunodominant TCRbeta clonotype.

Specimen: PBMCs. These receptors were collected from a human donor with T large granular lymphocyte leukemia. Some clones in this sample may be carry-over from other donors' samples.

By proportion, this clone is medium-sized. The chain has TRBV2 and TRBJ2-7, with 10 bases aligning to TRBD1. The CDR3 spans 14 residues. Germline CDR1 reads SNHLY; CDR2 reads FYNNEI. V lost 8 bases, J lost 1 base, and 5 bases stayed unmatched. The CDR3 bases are TGTGCCAGCCACCGGGACAGGGGATCCTACGAGCAGTACTTC. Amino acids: CASHRDRGSYEQYF.

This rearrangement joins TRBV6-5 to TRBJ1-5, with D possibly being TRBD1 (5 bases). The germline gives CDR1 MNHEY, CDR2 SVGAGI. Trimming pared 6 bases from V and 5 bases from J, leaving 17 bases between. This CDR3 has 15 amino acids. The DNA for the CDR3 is TGTGCCAGCAGCCCTAGGCGGGGGAGGGATCAGCCCCAGCATTTT. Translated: CASSPRRGRDQPQHF.

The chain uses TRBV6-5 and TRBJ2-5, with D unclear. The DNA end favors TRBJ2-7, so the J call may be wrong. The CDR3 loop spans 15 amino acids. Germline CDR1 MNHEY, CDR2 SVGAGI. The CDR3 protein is CASATGSAGSHEQYF. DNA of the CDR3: TGTGCCAGCGCAACCGGGTCGGCAGGAAGCCACGAGCAGTACTTC.

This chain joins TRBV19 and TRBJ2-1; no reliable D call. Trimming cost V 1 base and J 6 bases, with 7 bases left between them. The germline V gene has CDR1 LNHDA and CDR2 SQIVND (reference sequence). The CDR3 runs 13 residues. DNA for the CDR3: TGTGCCAGTAGTATAGGGGCACTCAATGAGCAGTTCTTC. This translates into CASSIGALNEQFF.

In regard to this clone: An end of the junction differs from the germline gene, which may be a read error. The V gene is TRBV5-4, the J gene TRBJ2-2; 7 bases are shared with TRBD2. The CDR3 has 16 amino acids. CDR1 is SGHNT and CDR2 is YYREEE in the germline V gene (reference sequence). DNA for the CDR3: TGTGTCAGCAGCTTGGGAGCGGGGATGGGCACCGGGGAGCTGTTTTTT. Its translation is CVSSLGAGMGTGELFF.

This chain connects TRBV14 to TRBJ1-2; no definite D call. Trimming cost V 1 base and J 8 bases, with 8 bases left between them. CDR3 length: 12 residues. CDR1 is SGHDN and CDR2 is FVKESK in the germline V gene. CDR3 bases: TGTGCCAGCAGCCAAGTACTCGGGGGCTACACCTTC. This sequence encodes CASSQVLGGYTF.

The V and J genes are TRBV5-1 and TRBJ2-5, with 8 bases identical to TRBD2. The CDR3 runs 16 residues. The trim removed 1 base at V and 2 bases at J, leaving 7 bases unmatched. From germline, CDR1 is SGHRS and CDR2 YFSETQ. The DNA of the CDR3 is TGCGCCAGCAGCTTGACGGGGGGGTTGAGTCAAGAGACCCAGTACTTC. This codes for CASSLTGGLSQETQYF.

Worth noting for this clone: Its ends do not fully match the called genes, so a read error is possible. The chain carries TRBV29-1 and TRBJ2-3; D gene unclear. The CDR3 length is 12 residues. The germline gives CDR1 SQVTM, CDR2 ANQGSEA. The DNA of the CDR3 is TGCAGCGTGGAAGAAGCGTTGAATACGCAGTATTTT. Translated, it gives CSVEEALNTQYF.

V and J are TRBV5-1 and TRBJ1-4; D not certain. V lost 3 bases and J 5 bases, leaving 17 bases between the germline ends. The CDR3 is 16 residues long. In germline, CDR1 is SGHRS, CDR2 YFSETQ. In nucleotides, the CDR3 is TGCGCCAGCAGCTCATCTACCGGGAGCCTCAATGAAAAACTGTTTTTT. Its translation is CASSSSTGSLNEKLFF.

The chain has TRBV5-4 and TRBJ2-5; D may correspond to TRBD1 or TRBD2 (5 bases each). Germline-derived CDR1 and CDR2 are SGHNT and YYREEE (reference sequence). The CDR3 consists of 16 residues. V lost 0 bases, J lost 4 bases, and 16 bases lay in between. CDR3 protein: CASSLEPRGSAETQYF. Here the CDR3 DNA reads TGTGCCAGCAGCTTGGAACCTCGGGGCTCAGCAGAGACCCAGTACTTC.

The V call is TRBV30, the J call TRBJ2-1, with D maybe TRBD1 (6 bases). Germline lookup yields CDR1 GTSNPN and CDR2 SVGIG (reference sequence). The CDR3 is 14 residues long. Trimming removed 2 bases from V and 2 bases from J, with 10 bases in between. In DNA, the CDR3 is TGTGCCTGGAGTCCGCAGGGGCCCTACAATGAGCAGTTCTTC. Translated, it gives CAWSPQGPYNEQFF.

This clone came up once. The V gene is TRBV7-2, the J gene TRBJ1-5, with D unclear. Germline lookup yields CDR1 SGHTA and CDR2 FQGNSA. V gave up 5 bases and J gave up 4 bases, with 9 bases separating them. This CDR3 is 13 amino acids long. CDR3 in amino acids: CASSPDKNQPQHF. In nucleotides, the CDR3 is TGTGCCAGCAGCCCAGACAAAAATCAGCCCCAGCATTTT.

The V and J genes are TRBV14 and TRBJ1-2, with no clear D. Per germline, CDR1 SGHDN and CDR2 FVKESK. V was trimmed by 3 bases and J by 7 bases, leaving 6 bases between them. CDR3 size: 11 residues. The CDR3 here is CASSQGLGYTF. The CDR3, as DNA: TGTGCCAGCAGCCAGGGTCTTGGCTACACCTTC. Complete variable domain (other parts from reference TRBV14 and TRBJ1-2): EAGVTQFPSHSVIEKGQTVTLRCDPISGHDNLYWYRRVMGKEIKFLLHFVKESKQDESGMPNNRFLAERTGGTYSTLKVQPAELEDSGVYFCASSQGLGYTFGSGTRLTVV.

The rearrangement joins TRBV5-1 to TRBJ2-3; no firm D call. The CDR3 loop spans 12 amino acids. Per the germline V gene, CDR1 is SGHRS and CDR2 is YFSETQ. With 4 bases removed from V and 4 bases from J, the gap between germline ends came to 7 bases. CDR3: CASSGGADTQYF. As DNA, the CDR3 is TGCGCCAGCAGCGGTGGGGCAGATACGCAGTATTTT.

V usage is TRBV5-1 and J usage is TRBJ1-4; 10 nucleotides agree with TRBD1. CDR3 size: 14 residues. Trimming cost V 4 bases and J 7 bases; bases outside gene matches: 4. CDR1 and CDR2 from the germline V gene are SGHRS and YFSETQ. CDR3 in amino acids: CASSHGQGVEKLFF. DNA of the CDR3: TGCGCCAGCAGCCATGGACAGGGGGTTGAAAAACTGTTTTTT. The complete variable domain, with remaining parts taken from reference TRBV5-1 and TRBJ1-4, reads KAGVTQTPRYLIKTRGQQVTLSCSPISGHRSVSWYQQTPGQGLQFLFEYFSETQRNKGNFPGRFSGRQFSNSRSEMNVSTLELGDSALYLCASSHGQGVEKLFFGSGTQLSVL.

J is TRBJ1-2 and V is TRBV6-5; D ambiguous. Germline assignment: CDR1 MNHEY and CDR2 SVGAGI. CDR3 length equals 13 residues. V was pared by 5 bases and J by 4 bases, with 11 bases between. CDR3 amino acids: CASSASRVYGYTF. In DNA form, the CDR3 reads TGTGCCAGCAGTGCCTCAAGGGTCTATGGCTACACCTTC.

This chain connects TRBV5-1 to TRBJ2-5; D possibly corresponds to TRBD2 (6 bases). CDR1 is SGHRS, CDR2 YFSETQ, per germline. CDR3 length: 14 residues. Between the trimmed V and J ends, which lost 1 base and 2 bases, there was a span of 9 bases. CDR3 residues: CASSLSAGQETQYF. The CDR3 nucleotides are TGCGCCAGCAGCTTGTCCGCGGGACAAGAGACCCAGTACTTC.

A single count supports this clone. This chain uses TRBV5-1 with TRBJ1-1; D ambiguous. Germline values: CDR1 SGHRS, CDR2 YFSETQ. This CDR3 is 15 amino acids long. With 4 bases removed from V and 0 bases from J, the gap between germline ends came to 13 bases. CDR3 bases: TGCGCCAGCAGCCCGGGCCTAACTATGAACACTGAAGCTTTCTTT. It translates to CASSPGLTMNTEAFF.

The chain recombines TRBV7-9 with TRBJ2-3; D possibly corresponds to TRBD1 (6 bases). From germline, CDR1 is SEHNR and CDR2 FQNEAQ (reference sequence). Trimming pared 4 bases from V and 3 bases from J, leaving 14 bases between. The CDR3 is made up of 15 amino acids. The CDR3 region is CASSYLSRGTDTQYF. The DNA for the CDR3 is TGTGCCAGCAGCTATCTTAGCAGGGGTACAGATACGCAGTATTTT.

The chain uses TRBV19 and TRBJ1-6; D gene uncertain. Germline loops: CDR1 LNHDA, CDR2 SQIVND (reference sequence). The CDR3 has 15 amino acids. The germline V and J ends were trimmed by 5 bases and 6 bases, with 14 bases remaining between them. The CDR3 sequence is CASSLDLNGNSPLHF. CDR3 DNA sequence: TGTGCCAGTAGTCTGGACTTGAACGGTAATTCACCCCTCCACTTT.

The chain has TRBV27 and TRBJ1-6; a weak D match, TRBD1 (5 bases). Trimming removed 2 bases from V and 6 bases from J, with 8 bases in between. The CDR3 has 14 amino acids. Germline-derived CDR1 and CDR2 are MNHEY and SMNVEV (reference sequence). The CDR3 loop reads CASSLQGFNSPLHF. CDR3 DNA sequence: TGTGCCAGCAGTTTACAGGGATTTAATTCACCCCTCCACTTT.

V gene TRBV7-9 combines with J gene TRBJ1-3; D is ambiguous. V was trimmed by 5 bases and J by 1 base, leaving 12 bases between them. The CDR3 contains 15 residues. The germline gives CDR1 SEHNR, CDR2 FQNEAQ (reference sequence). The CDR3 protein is CASSRSGPSGNTIYF. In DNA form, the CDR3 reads TGTGCCAGCAGCCGTTCCGGGCCTTCTGGAAACACCATATATTTT.

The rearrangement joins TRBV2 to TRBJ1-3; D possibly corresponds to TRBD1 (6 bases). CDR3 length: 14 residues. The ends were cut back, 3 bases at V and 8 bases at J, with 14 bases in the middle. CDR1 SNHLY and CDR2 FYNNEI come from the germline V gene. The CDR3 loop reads CASSDQTGFDTIYF. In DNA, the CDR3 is TGTGCCAGCAGTGACCAGACAGGATTTGACACCATATATTTT.

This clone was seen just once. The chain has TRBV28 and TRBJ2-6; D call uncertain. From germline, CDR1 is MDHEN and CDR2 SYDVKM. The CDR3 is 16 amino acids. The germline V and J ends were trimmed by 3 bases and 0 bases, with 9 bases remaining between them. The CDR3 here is CASSFPSASGANVLTF. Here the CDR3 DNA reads TGTGCCAGCAGTTTTCCCAGCGCCTCTGGGGCCAACGTCCTGACTTTC.

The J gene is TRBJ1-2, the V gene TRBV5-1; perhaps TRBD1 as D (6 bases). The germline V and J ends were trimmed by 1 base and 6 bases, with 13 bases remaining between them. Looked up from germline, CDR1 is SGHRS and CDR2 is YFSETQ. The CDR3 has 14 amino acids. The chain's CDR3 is CASSLRPGGDGYTF. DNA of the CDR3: TGCGCCAGCAGCTTGAGACCGGGGGGCGATGGCTACACCTTC.

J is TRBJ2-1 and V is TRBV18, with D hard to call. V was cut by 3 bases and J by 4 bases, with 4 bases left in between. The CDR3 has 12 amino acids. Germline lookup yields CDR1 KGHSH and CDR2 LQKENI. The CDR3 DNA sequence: TGTGCCAGCTCACCCCCATACAATGAGCAGTTCTTC. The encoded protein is CASSPPYNEQFF.

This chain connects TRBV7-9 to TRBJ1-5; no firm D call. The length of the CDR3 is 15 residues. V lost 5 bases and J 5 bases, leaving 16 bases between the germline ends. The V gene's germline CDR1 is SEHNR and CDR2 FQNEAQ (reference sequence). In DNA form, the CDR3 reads TGTGCCAGCAGCCAGTCACGAGGGCCGTATCAGCCCCAGCATTTT. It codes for CASSQSRGPYQPQHF. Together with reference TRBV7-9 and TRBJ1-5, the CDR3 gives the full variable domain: DTGVSQNPRHKITKRGQNVTFRCDPISEHNRLYWYRQTLGQGPEFLTYFQNEAQLEKSRLLSDRFSAERPKGSFSTLEIQRTEQGDSAMYLCASSQSRGPYQPQHFGDGTRLSIL.

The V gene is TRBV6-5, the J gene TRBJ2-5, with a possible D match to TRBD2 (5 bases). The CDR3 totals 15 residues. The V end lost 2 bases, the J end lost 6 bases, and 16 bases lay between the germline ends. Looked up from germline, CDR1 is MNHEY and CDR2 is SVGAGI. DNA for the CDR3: TGTGCCAGCAGTTACACCCGGGGATCGGTAAAGACCCAGTACTTC. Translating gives CASSYTRGSVKTQYF.

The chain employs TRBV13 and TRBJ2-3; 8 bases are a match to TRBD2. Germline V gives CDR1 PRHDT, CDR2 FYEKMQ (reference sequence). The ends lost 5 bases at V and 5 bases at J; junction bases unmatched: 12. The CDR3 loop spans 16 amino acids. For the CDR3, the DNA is TGTGCCAGCAGCCCGGGGGGGACTGGTCCCAGAGATACGCAGTATTTT. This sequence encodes CASSPGGTGPRDTQYF. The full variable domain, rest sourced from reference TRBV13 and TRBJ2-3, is AAGVIQSPRHLIKEKRETATLKCYPIPRHDTVYWYQQGPGQDPQFLISFYEKMQSDKGSIPDRFSAQQFSDYHSELNMSSLELGDSALYFCASSPGGTGPRDTQYFGPGTRLTVL.

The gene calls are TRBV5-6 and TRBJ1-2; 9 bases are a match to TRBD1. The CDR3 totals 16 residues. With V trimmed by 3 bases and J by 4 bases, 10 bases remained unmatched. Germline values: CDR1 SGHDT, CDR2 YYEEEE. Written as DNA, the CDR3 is TGTGCCAGCAGCTCCGGGACAGGGCTCCGATCCTATGGCTACACCTTC. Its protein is CASSSGTGLRSYGYTF.